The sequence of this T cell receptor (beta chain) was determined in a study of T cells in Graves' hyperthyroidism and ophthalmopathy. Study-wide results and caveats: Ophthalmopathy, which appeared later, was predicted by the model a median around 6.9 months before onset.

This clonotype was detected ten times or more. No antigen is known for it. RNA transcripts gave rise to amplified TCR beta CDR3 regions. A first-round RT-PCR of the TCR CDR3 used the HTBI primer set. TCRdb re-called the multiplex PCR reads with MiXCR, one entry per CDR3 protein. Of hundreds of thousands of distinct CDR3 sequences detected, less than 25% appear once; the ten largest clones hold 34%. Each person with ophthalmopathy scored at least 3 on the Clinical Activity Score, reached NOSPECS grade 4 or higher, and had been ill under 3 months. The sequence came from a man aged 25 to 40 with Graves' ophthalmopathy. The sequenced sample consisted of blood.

This CDR3 reads CASSESLGGVYNEQFF. The CDR3 nucleotides are TGTGCCAGCAGTGAAAGCCTGGGGGGCGTGTACAATGAGCAGTTCTTC. The V call is TRBV2, the J call TRBJ2-1, with D possibly being TRBD1 or TRBD2 (6 bases each). Trimming took off 2 bases at V and 4 bases at J, with 15 bases between the two ends. The CDR3 spans 16 residues. Germline V gene sequence: CDR1 SNHLY, CDR2 FYNNEI.